This record covers a single TCR beta chain. Its matching antigen is unknown. Germline lookup yields CDR1 GTSNPN and CDR2 SVGIG (reference sequence). Trimming removed 6 bases at V and 1 base at J, with 21 bases between. The CDR3 has 16 residues. Reverse transcription of all isolated RNA meant that expressed TCRB transcripts were sequenced. The data were produced by immunoSEQ multiplex PCR, yet TCRdb's version contains in-frame clones alone and is incomplete. The sample lists 600,000 or so clones; around 15% were seen once. This entry comes from a study of beta chain features in type 1 diabetes. Notes on the study in general: Within each of all four CD4+ subsets, Type 1 diabetes patients had TCRB CDR3s that were moderately but significantly shorter.

Sequencing was done on a sample of naive CD4+ T cells from blood. This chain joins TRBV30 and TRBJ1-1, with a weak D call TRBD1 (5 bases). This TCR was sampled from a man younger than 30 with type 1 diabetes. This CDR3 is CACMIQGARPNTEAFF. The CDR3 DNA is TGTGCCTGCATGATCCAGGGTGCTCGCCCGAACACTGAAGCTTTCTTT.